This TCR delta chain was obtained from a study of γδ T cells in repeated Plasmodium falciparum infection. Study-wide background: Donors were malaria-exposed Malian children or age- and gender-matched Australian children. Over about 640 days, donors received four mosquito-bite P. falciparum NF54 infections. Points from the study as a whole: In Vdelta2-negative, largely Vdelta1+, gammadelta repertoires, repeated controlled infections appeared to drive clonal selection waves.

Germline values: CDR1 TVYSNPD, CDR2 GDNSRS (reference sequence). The CDR3 contains 12 residues. Details on this clone: The antigen is unknown. Translating this DNA gives a protein that differs at residue 7 from the TCRdb one, which belongs to a much larger clone; a read error is likely, and the protein shown is this translation.

TCRdb re-called the multiplex PCR reads through CATT. The sample carries about 48,000 delta-chain clones, around 1.6% recorded once. Bulk repertoires came from Vgamma9/Vdelta2+ or Vdelta2-negative gammadelta T cells flow-sorted from PBMC. The sequence derives from a pool of human donors (malaria-infected and uninfected, not separated). The J gene is uncalled and the V gene is TRDV3. Sequenced material: gamma-delta T cells from blood. For the CDR3, the DNA is TGTGCCTTTGTAGCTGGGAAGAAGAGGGTCATCTTT. Protein product: CAFVAGKKRVIF.